These 22 T cell receptor beta chains were all obtained from the same sample, sequenced in a study of T cell responses to AZD1222 COVID-19 vaccine. Here immunoSEQ multiplex PCR was the method, and the copy in TCRdb shows in-frame clones only, minus some. Of about 92,000 clones in the sample, roughly 90% are singletons; the top ten hold approximately 30%. Material: peripheral blood, obtained on day 0 of AZD1222 vaccination. The receptors stem from an adult in good health.

The rearrangement uses TRBV5-3 and TRBJ2-7, with D perhaps matching TRBD2 (5 bases). TRBV5-3 is filed as an ORF, its function uncertain. V lost 2 bases and J 7 bases, leaving 19 bases between the germline ends. CDR3 length: 15 amino acids. For the CDR3, the DNA is TGTGCCAGAAGCTTCTTGACCTTGCCCCGGGGAGAGCAGTACTTC. This encodes CARSFLTLPRGEQYF.

The V gene is TRBV9, the J gene TRBJ1-5; D is ambiguous. CDR3 size: 13 residues. Germline CDR1 is SGDLS and CDR2 is YYNGEE. V was clipped by 0 bases and J by 8 bases, with 9 bases between them. The CDR3 DNA follows: TGTGCCAGCAGCGTAGAGCCAGAGGAGCCCCAGCATTTT. Its translation: CASSVEPEEPQHF.

The chain is built from TRBV7-3 and TRBJ2-3, with 7 bases lining up with TRBD1. Germline lookup yields CDR1 SGHTA and CDR2 FQGTGA. The CDR3 extends over 16 amino acids. The ends lost 6 bases at V and 0 bases at J; junction bases unmatched: 9. CDR3 loop: CASSPTGTASTDTQYF. CDR3 nucleotides: TGTGCCAGCAGTCCAACCGGGACAGCTAGCACAGATACGCAGTATTTT.

This clone was detected only once. V usage is TRBV7-3 and J usage is TRBJ2-1; D unresolved. Germline V lookup: CDR1 SGHTA, CDR2 FQGTGA. Trimming stripped 5 bases from V and 6 bases from J, with 8 bases between. This CDR3 region has 12 residues. The CDR3 nucleotides read TGTGCCAGCAGCCCCCTGGGCAATGAGCAGTTCTTC. It translates to CASSPLGNEQFF.

The chain combines TRBV13 with TRBJ2-7, with unresolved D. The CDR3 covers 13 residues. With 2 bases removed from V and 3 bases from J, the gap between germline ends came to 8 bases. Germline loops: CDR1 PRHDT, CDR2 FYEKMQ (reference sequence). CDR3 sequence reads: CASSLQTDYEQYF. The CDR3 bases are TGTGCCAGCAGCTTACAGACCGACTACGAGCAGTACTTC.

The chain carries TRBV14 and TRBJ2-2; 11 bases are shared with TRBD2. This CDR3 region has 17 residues. Germline loops: CDR1 SGHDN, CDR2 FVKESK. V lost 4 bases to trimming and J lost 7 bases; unmatched junction nucleotides: 11. Here the CDR3 reads CASSPRRLAGPGGELFF. The CDR3 coding sequence is TGTGCCAGCAGCCCCCGCAGACTAGCGGGGCCGGGCGGGGAGCTGTTTTTT. Looking up the rest from reference TRBV14 and TRBJ2-2 gives the full variable domain: EAGVTQFPSHSVIEKGQTVTLRCDPISGHDNLYWYRRVMGKEIKFLLHFVKESKQDESGMPNNRFLAERTGGTYSTLKVQPAELEDSGVYFCASSPRRLAGPGGELFFGEGSRLTVL.

The genes are TRBV6-5 and TRBJ1-4; TRBD1 agrees at 8 bases. CDR1 and CDR2 from the germline V gene are MNHEY and SVGAGI. The J segment lost 10 bases and the V segment lost 4 bases, leaving 2 bases of the junction unmatched. The CDR3 covers 12 residues. The CDR3 sequence is CASSSDRGKLFF. The CDR3, as DNA: TGTGCCAGCAGTTCCGACAGGGGAAAACTGTTTTTT.

The J gene is TRBJ2-2, the V gene TRBV29-1; D possibly corresponds to TRBD1 (5 bases). The CDR3 spans 13 residues. The V end lost 4 bases, the J end lost 6 bases, and 12 bases lay between the germline ends. The germline V gene has CDR1 SQVTM and CDR2 ANQGSEA. CDR3: CSVAGRVAGELFF. The DNA of the CDR3 is TGCAGCGTTGCGGGCAGGGTGGCCGGGGAGCTGTTTTTT.

This clone was observed once. The chain recombines TRBV23-1 with TRBJ1-4; D may be TRBD1 (5 bases). Being an ORF, TRBV23-1 has a function that is uncertain. The V end lost 2 bases, the J end lost 8 bases, and 18 bases lay between the germline ends. This CDR3 has 16 amino acids. CDR3 protein: CASSQRDPRGGEKLFF. Here the CDR3 DNA reads TGCGCCAGCAGTCAACGGGACCCTCGGGGCGGGGAAAAACTGTTTTTT.

The V and J genes are TRBV12-1 and TRBJ2-1; the table's D gene call, TRBD2, was not cross checked with the DNA. TRBV12-1 is labeled a pseudogene. The CDR3 is 17 amino acids. CDR3 nucleotides: TGTGCCAGCAGCTTTTTGGGAAGCGGGGGTCCCTACAATGAGCAGTTCTTC. It specifies CASSFLGSGGPYNEQFF.

The chain carries TRBV29-1 and TRBJ2-1; 10 bases agree with TRBD2. The V gene's germline CDR1 is SQVTM and CDR2 ANQGSEA. There are 14 residues in the CDR3. Trimming took 4 bases from V and 7 from J; bases not matched to a gene: 7. Here the CDR3 DNA reads TGCAGCGTTGCTGCGGCTAGCGGGAGTAATGAGCAGTTCTTC. It is translated as CSVAAASGSNEQFF.

The rearrangement links TRBV28 to TRBJ2-2, with 10 positions matching TRBD2. CDR3 length: 17 residues. V lost 6 bases, J lost 0 bases, and 7 bases stayed unmatched. Germline CDR1 is MDHEN and CDR2 is SYDVKM. The CDR3 nucleotides read TGTGCCAGCAGATTAGTACTAGCGGGGACGAACACCGGGGAGCTGTTTTTT. This codes for CASRLVLAGTNTGELFF.

This clone was observed a single time. The J gene is TRBJ2-2, the V gene TRBV27; possibly TRBD2 for D (6 bases). CDR1 is MNHEY, CDR2 SMNVEV, per germline (reference sequence). The CDR3 has 16 residues. The V end lost 2 bases, the J end lost 1 base, and 11 bases lay between the germline ends. The CDR3 DNA follows: TGTGCCAGCAGTTTAATAGGGACTTTGAACACCGGGGAGCTGTTTTTT. This sequence encodes CASSLIGTLNTGELFF.

CDR3 amino acids: CASSLGQPNQPQHF. In nucleotides, the CDR3 is TGTGCCAGCAGCTTAGGCCAGCCAAATCAGCCCCAGCATTTT. The chain carries TRBV7-2 and TRBJ1-5; D uncertain. The germline CDR1 and CDR2 sequences are SGHTA and FQGNSA. The CDR3 spans 14 residues. V dropped 1 base and J dropped 4 bases, with 8 bases sitting between them.

The chain is built from TRBV7-2 and TRBJ1-2; 9 bases align to TRBD1. CDR1 is SGHTA, CDR2 FQGNSA, per germline. The CDR3 sequence is 14 residues long. V lost 5 bases to trimming and J lost 7 bases; unmatched junction nucleotides: 8. This chain's CDR3 is CASSKGQGTGGYTF. CDR3 DNA sequence: TGTGCCAGCAGCAAAGGACAGGGGACGGGTGGCTACACCTTC.

The V and J genes are TRBV3-1 (or the pseudogene TRBV3-2) and TRBJ2-1; TRBD2 matches 12 bases. V lost 2 bases to trimming and J lost 4 bases; unmatched junction nucleotides: 6. Germline V gene data show CDR1 as LGHDT and CDR2 as YNNKEL (reference sequence). The CDR3 runs to 17 residues. The CDR3 DNA is TGTGCCAGCAGCCAAAGATTGGGGACTAGCGGGTACAATGAGCAGTTCTTC. Translated, it gives CASSQRLGTSGYNEQFF.

The chain uses TRBV5-1 and TRBJ1-4; TRBD1 might be the D (6 bases). The CDR3 sequence is 17 residues long. Trimming stripped 0 bases from V and 3 bases from J, with 15 bases between. Germline loops: CDR1 SGHRS, CDR2 YFSETQ. CDR3 region: CASSLGAGGASNEKLFF. In DNA form, the CDR3 reads TGCGCCAGCAGCTTGGGAGCTGGGGGGGCCTCTAATGAAAAACTGTTTTTT.

The chain employs TRBV7-3 and TRBJ2-2, with a possible D match to TRBD2 (6 bases). Trimming removed 4 bases at V and 4 bases at J, with 13 bases between. CDR3 length: 15 amino acids. From germline, CDR1 is SGHTA and CDR2 FQGTGA. This CDR3 reads CASSSPGGATGELFF. In nucleotides, the CDR3 is TGTGCCAGCAGCTCACCAGGAGGGGCCACCGGGGAGCTGTTTTTT.

The chain has TRBV13 and TRBJ2-1; 9 bases map to TRBD2. This CDR3 has 15 residues. Germline CDR1 and CDR2: PRHDT and FYEKMQ (reference sequence). V lost 1 base, J lost 3 bases, and 1 base stayed unmatched. This CDR3 is CASSLELAGYNEQFF. In nucleotides, the CDR3 is TGTGCCAGCAGCTTAGAACTAGCGGGCTACAATGAGCAGTTCTTC.

Points on this clone: The junction departs from the called germline gene at one end, perhaps through a read error. The chain uses TRBV7-7 and TRBJ2-1, with 12 nucleotides matching TRBD2. Looked up from germline, CDR1 is SSHAT and CDR2 is FNYEAQ (reference sequence). CDR3 size: 16 residues. The CDR3 sequence: CASSLRGLAGFNEQFF. The CDR3 nucleotides read TGTGCTAGCAGCTTAAGAGGACTAGCGGGATTCAATGAGCAGTTCTTC.

In DNA, the CDR3 is TGTGCCAGCAGTACCCGGGGGAGTTTATATGGCTACACCTTC. This sequence encodes CASSTRGSLYGYTF. The V gene is TRBV6-5, the J gene TRBJ1-2; D perhaps matches TRBD1 (5 bases). The CDR3 is 14 amino acids. V lost 5 bases and J lost 5, with 15 bases in between. Per the germline V gene, CDR1 is MNHEY and CDR2 is SVGAGI.

V usage is TRBV11-2 and J usage is TRBJ1-6; TRBD1 might be the D (5 bases). The germline V gene encodes CDR1 SGHAT and CDR2 FQNNGV. The CDR3 has 14 residues. V lost 2 bases, J lost 9 bases, and 11 bases lay in between. CDR3 loop: CASSLQGVFSPLHF. The CDR3 DNA reads as TGTGCCAGCAGCTTACAGGGAGTTTTTTCACCCCTCCACTTT.